Listed below are T cell receptor beta chains from one sample, sequenced in a study of T cell responses to AZD1222 COVID-19 vaccine. Some clones are missing from TCRdb's copy, which holds only in-frame ones; the method was immunoSEQ multiplex PCR. In the table there are some 120,000 clones, more than 75% of which are singletons. The sample consisted of peripheral blood, taken on day 0 of AZD1222 vaccination. The receptor set was obtained from an adult in good health. Each CDR3 is given with its conserved first and last residue. Each record gives: J gene, D gene, V gene, clone size, CDR3 DNA, CDR3 protein. A D gene is named only where the DNA matches it firmly. Expanded clones are given a class, and other clones once, few, many or no size at all.

>TRBJ2-7|NA|TRBV28|NA
TGTGCCAGCAGTTTTGTGGGACATCCCTACGAGCAGTACTTC
CASSFVGHPYEQYF
>TRBJ2-7|TRBD1|TRBV29-1|once
TGCAGCGTGGACAGGGGGCACGAGCAGTACTTC
CSVDRGHEQYF
>TRBJ1-5|NA|TRBV12-3/TRBV12-4|NA
TGTGCCAGCAGTTTTGGCTGGCAGCCCCAGCATTTT
CASSFGWQPQHF
>TRBJ1-1|TRBD1|TRBV10-1|NA
TGCGCCAGCAGAGGGGGGACAGCGAACACTGAAGCTTTCTTT
CASRGGTANTEAFF
>TRBJ2-5|NA|TRBV2|NA
TGTGCCAGCACCATCCCTAGGGACACCCATGGGGGTGAGACCCAGTACTTC
CASTIPRDTHGGETQYF
>TRBJ1-2|TRBD1|TRBV5-4|NA
TGTGCCAGCAGCTTGCAGGGGGAGGATGGCTACACCTTC
CASSLQGEDGYTF
>TRBJ1-2|NA|TRBV18|NA
TGTGCCAGCTCACCGAAGCACCCAGGCGCCTATGGCTACACCTTC
CASSPKHPGAYGYTF
>TRBJ2-7|TRBD1|TRBV28|NA
TGTGCCAGCAGCCGCGGACAGGGCTACGAGCAGTACTTC
CASSRGQGYEQYF
>TRBJ1-5|TRBD1|TRBV30|NA
TGTGCCTGGAGTGTAGACAGGGGGAGCAATCAGCCCCAGCATTTT
CAWSVDRGSNQPQHF
>TRBJ2-4|NA|TRBV27|NA
TGTGCCAGCAGCACGACAGACATAGCCAAAAACATTCAGTACTTC
CASSTTDIAKNIQYF
>TRBJ2-1|TRBD2|TRBV28|once
TGTGCCAGCAGAATCCATCGGACTAGCCTCCTTGACAATGAGCAGTTCTTC
CASRIHRTSLLDNEQFF
>TRBJ2-3|NA|TRBV19|NA
TGTGCCAGTACCGAAGCAGGGGGGTCAGGCACAGATACGCAGTATTTT
CASTEAGGSGTDTQYF
>TRBJ2-5|TRBD1|TRBV7-2|NA
TGTGCCAGCAGCAAGGACAGGGGCCTAGAGACCCAGTACTTC
CASSKDRGLETQYF
>TRBJ2-3|TRBD1|TRBV9|NA
TGTGCCAGCAGCGTAATGGGGACAGGGCTGTTGGATACGCAGTATTTT
CASSVMGTGLLDTQYF
>TRBJ1-2|NA|TRBV28|NA
TGTGCCAGCAGTTTATTTTTGGCGAACTATGGCTACACCTTC
CASSLFLANYGYTF
>TRBJ1-1|NA|TRBV10-1|NA
TGCGCCAGCAGACAGGGTCACACTGAAGCTTTCTTT
CASRQGHTEAFF
>TRBJ2-1|TRBD2|TRBV19|NA
TGTGCCAGTGGACTAGCGGGCGCCCCCTACAATGAGCAGTTCTTC
CASGLAGAPYNEQFF
>TRBJ2-5|NA|TRBV9|NA
TGTGCCAGCAGCGTAGTTACAGGTCAGACCCAGTACTTC
CASSVVTGQTQYF
>TRBJ2-7|TRBD2|TRBV11-2|NA
TGTGCCAGCAGCTTAGATAGCGGGGGCCCCTACGAGCAGTACTTC
CASSLDSGGPYEQYF
>TRBJ2-1|NA|TRBV28|NA
TGTGCCAGCATGGGGGTAGCCGGTGGGAATGAGCAGTTCTTC
CASMGVAGGNEQFF
>TRBJ2-1|NA|TRBV5-1|NA
TGCGCCAGCAGCTTCGAGGTTGGAGCCTACAATGAGCAGTTCTTC
CASSFEVGAYNEQFF
>TRBJ1-2|NA|TRBV11-2|NA
TGTGCCAGCAGCTTAAAACGGCAGGGGTCCGAATTCTATGGCTACACCTTC
CASSLKRQGSEFYGYTF
>TRBJ2-3|TRBD2|TRBV30|once
TGTGCCTGGAGTGCCCGAGCTAGCGGGAGAACAGATACGCAGTATTTT
CAWSARASGRTDTQYF
>TRBJ2-7|NA|TRBV6-5|NA
TGTGCCAGCAGTTACATGGGGCTCCCCTACGAGCAGTACTTC
CASSYMGLPYEQYF
>TRBJ1-6|TRBD1|TRBV5-1|NA
TGCGCCAGCAGCTCGGGACAGAGAGATTCACCCCTCCACTTT
CASSSGQRDSPLHF
>TRBJ2-1|TRBD2|TRBV3-1/TRBV3-2|once
TGTGCCAGCAGCCCTTACTCTAGCGGGAGGGTGAGGGATGAGCAGTTCTTC
CASSPYSSGRVRDEQFF
>TRBJ2-7|NA|TRBV6-5|NA
TGTGCCAGCAGTTACGCGACAGGCCCGTCCTACGAGCAGTACTTC
CASSYATGPSYEQYF
>TRBJ1-1|NA|TRBV19|NA
TGTGCCAGTAGTATAGGCCGCGGGAACACTGAAGCTTTCTTT
CASSIGRGNTEAFF
>TRBJ2-3|TRBD2|TRBV5-1|once
TGCGCCAGCAGCTTGGCCGGGACTAGCGGGGGGGCTAGCACAGATACGCAGTATTTT
CASSLAGTSGGASTDTQYF
>TRBJ2-1|NA|TRBV6-5|NA
TGTGCCAGCAGTTACTCTAGGACGGGTGAGCAGTTCTTC
CASSYSRTGEQFF
>TRBJ1-1|TRBD1|TRBV18|NA
TGTGCCAGCTCACCACGTCCCGGGACAGTTGGGGGCACTGAAGCTTTCTTT
CASSPRPGTVGGTEAFF
>TRBJ2-2|TRBD1|TRBV5-1|NA
TGCGCCAGCAGCAGACAGGGCCCGAACACCGGGGAGCTGTTTTTT
CASSRQGPNTGELFF
>TRBJ2-7|NA|TRBV19|NA
TGTGCCAGTAGTATAGGACACGGGGTCTACGAGCAGTACTTC
CASSIGHGVYEQYF
>TRBJ1-2|NA|TRBV3-1/TRBV3-2|NA
TGTGCCAGCAGCCGACGGGAGGTGAGGGGACATGGCTACACCTTC
CASSRREVRGHGYTF
>TRBJ2-1|NA|TRBV27|NA
TGTGCCAGCAGTCCTCGGCGGAGACTAGAAGGGTACAATGAGCAGTTCTTC
CASSPRRRLEGYNEQFF
>TRBJ2-5|NA|TRBV24-1|NA
TGTGCCACCAGTGGAGGCAGTCAAGAGACCCAGTACTTC
CATSGGSQETQYF